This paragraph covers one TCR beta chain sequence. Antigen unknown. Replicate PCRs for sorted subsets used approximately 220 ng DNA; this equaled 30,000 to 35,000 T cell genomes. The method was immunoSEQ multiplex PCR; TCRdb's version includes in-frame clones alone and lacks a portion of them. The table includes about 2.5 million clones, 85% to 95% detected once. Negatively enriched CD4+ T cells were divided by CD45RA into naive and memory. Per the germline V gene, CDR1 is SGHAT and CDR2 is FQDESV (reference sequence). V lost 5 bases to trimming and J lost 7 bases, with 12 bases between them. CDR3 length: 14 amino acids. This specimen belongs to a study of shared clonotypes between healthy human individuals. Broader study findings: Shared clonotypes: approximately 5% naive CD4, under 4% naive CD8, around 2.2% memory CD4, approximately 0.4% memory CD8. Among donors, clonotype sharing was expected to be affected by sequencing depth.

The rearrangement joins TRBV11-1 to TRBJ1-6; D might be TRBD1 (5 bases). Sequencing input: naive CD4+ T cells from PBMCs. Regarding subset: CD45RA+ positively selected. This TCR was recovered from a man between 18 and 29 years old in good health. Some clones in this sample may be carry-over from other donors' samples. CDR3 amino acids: CASSPGWGNSPLHF. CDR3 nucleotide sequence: TGTGCCAGCAGCCCGGGATGGGGGAATTCACCCCTCCACTTT.